This T cell receptor beta chain was sequenced during a study of long-term antiretroviral therapy in people with HIV. As for the study in general: Collection dates of the earliest samples fall about a decade before the 2015 immediate-ART recommendation. Study-wide points: Records did not include ART adherence, viral resistance or therapy changes. Narrower CDR3 length ranges marked HIV repertoires relative to controls. The study collected blood between the mid-2000s and the late 2010s, possibly under older ART regimens.

Trimming removed 7 bases at V and 11 bases at J, with 17 bases between. The V gene's germline CDR1 is SGHVS and CDR2 FQNEAQ. This CDR3 is 12 amino acids long. Researchers ran immunoSEQ v3.0 at survey level. Sequenced by immunoSEQ multiplex PCR; TCRdb stores in-frame clones only, minus some. The table records tens of thousands of clones, around 88% of them present only once. A remark on this clone: Its antigen is currently unknown.

This chain joins TRBV7-8 and TRBJ1-1; a possible D gene is TRBD1 (6 bases). This sequence originates from a man younger than 40 with HIV. The input for sequencing was unsorted PBMCs, taken more than 4.3 years after starting antiretroviral therapy. CDR3 in amino acids: CASTGQGRDAFF. The CDR3 DNA reads TGTGCCAGCACGGGCCAGGGGAGGGATGCTTTCTTT.